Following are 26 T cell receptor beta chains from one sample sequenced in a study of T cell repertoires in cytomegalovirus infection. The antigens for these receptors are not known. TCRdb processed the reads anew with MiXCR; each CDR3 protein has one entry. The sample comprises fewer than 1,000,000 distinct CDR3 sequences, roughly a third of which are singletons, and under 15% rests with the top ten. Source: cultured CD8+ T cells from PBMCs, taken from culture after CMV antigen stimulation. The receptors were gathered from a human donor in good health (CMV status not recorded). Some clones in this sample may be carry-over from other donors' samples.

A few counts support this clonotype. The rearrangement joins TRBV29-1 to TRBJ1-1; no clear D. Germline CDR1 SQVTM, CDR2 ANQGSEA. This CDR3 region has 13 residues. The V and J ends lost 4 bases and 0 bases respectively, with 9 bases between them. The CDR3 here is CSVGEGMNTEAFF. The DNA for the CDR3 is TGCAGCGTTGGCGAGGGAATGAACACTGAAGCTTTCTTT.

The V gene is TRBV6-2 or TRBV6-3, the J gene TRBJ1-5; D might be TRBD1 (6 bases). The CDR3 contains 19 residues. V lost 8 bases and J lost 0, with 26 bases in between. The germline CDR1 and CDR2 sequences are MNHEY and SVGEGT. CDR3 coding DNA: TGTGCCAGCGGCTTTACAACCAGGGGTCGCAGTAATAGCAATCAGCCCCAGCATTTT. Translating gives CASGFTTRGRSNSNQPQHF.

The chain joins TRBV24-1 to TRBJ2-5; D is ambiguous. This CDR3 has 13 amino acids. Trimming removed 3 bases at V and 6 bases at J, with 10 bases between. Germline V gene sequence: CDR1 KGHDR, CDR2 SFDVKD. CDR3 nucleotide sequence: TGTGCCACCAGTGATCTATCCACTAAGACCCAGTACTTC. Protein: CATSDLSTKTQYF.

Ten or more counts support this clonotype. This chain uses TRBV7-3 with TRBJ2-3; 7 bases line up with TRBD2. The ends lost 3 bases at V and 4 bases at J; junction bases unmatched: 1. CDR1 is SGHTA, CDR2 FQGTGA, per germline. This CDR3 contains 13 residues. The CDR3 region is CASSFGGSDTQYF. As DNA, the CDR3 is TGTGCCAGCAGCTTCGGGGGGTCAGATACGCAGTATTTT. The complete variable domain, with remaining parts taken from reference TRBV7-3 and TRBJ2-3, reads GAGVSQTPSNKVTEKGKYVELRCDPISGHTALYWYRQSLGQGPEFLIYFQGTGAADDSGLPNDRFFAVRPEGSVSTLKIQRTERGDSAVYLCASSFGGSDTQYFGPGTRLTVL.

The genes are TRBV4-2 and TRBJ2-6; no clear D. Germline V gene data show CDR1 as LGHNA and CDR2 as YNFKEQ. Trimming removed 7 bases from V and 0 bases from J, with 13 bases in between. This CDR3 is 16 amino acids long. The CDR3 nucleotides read TGTGCCAGCAACTCGGACGGAAGCTCTGGGGCCAACGTCCTGACTTTC. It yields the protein CASNSDGSSGANVLTF.

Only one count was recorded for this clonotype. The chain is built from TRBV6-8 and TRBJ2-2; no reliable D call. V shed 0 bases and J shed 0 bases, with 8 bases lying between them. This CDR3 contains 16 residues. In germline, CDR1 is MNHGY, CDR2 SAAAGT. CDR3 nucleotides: TGTGCCAGCAGTTACTCGGCAGCATCGAACACCGGGGAGCTGTTTTTT. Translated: CASSYSAASNTGELFF.

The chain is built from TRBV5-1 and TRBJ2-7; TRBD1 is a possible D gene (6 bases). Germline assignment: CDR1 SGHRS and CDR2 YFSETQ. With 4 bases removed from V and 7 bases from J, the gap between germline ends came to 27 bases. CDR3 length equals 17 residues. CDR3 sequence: CASSRRTGQWSMDEQYF. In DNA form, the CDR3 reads TGCGCCAGCAGCCGTCGTACCGGACAGTGGAGTATGGATGAGCAGTACTTC.

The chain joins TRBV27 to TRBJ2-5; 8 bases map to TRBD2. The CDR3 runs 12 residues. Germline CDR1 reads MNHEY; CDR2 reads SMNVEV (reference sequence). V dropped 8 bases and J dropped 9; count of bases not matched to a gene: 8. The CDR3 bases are TGTGCCAGCCGGGGGGGCGTCACGGCCCAGTACTTC. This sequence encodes CASRGGVTAQYF.

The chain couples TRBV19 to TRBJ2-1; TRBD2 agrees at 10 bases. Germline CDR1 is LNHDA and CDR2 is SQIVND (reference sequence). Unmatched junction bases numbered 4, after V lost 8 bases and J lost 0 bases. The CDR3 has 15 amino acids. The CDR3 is CASGASGSSYNEQFF. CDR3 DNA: TGTGCCAGTGGGGCTAGCGGGAGCTCCTACAATGAGCAGTTCTTC.

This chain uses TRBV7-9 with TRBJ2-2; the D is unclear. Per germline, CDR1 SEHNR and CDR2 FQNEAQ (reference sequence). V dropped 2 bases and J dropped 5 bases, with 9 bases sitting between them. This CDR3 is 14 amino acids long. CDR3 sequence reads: CASSLPSRTGELFF. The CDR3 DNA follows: TGTGCCAGCAGCTTACCCTCAAGGACCGGGGAGCTGTTTTTT.

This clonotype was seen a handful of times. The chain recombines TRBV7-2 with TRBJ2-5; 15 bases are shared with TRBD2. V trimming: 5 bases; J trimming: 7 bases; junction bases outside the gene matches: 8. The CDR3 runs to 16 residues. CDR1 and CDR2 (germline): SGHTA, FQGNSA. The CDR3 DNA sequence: TGTGCCAGCAGCCCGGGGACTAGCGGGGGGCTGGCGACCCAGTACTTC. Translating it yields CASSPGTSGGLATQYF.

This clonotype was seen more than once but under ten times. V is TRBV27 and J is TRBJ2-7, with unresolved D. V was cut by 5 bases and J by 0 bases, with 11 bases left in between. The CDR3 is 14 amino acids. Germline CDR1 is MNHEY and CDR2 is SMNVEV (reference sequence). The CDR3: CASSTGQSSYEQYF. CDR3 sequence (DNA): TGTGCCAGCAGTACCGGGCAGAGCTCCTACGAGCAGTACTTC.

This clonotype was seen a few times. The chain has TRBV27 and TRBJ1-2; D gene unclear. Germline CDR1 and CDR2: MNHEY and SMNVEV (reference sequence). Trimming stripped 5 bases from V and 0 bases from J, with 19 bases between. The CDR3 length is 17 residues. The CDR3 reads CASSPGVLTVANYGYTF. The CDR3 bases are TGTGCCAGCAGTCCCGGTGTCCTTACTGTCGCTAACTATGGCTACACCTTC.

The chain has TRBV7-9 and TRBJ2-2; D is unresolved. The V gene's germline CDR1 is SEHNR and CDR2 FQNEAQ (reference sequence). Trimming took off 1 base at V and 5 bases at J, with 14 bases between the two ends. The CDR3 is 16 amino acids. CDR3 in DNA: TGTGCCAGCAGCTTAGAGTCGGCTAGATGGACCGGGGAGCTGTTTTTT. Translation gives CASSLESARWTGELFF.

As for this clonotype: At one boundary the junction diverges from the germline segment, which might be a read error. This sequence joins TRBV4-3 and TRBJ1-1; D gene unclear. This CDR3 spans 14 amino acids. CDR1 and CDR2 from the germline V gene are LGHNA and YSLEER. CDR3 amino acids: CTSSQDSGQPEAFF. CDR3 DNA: TGCACCAGCAGCCAAGATTCTGGGCAGCCTGAAGCTTTCTTT.

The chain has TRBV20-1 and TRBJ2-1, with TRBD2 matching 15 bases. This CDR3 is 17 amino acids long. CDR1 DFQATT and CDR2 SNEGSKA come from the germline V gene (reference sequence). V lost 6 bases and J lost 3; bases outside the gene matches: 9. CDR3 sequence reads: CSAAGLAGGLVYNEQFF. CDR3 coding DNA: TGCAGTGCCGCGGGACTAGCGGGGGGTCTCGTCTACAATGAGCAGTTCTTC.

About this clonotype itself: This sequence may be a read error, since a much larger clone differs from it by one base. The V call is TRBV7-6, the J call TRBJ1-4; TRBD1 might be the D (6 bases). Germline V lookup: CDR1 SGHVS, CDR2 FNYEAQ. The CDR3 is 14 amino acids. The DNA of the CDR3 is TGTGTCAGCAGCCACAGGGCAACTAATGAAAAACTGTTTTTT. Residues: CVSSHRATNEKLFF.

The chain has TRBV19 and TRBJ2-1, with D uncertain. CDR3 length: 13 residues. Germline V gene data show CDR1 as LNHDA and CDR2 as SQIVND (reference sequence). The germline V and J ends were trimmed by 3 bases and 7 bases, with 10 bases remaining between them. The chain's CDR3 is CASSITDVNEQFF. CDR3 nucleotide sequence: TGTGCCAGTAGTATTACGGATGTAAATGAGCAGTTCTTC.

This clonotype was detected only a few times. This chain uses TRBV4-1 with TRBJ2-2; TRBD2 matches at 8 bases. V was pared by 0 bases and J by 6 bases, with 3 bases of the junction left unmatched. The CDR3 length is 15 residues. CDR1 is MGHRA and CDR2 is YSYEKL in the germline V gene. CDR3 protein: CASSQEERGSGELFF. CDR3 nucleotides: TGCGCCAGCAGCCAAGAGGAGCGGGGGTCCGGGGAGCTGTTTTTT.

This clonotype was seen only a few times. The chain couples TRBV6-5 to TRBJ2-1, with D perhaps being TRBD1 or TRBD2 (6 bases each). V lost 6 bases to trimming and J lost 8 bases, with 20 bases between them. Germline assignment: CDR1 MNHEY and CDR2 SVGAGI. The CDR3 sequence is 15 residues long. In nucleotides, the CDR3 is TGTGCCAGCAGCTTAGGCACAGGGAGGTTTTATGAGCAGTTCTTC. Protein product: CASSLGTGRFYEQFF.

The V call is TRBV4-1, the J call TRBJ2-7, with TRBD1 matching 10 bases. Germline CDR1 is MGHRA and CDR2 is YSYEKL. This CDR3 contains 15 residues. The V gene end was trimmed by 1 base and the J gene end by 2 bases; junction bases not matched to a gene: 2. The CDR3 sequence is CASSQAGTGAYEQYF. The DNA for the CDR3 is TGCGCCAGCAGCCAAGCTGGGACAGGGGCCTACGAGCAGTACTTC.

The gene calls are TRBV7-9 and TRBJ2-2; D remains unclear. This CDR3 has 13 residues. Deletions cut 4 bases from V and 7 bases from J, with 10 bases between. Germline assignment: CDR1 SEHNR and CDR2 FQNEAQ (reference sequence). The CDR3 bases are TGTGCCAGCAGCTCAAGGGCCGGCGGGGAGCTGTTTTTT. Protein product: CASSSRAGGELFF.

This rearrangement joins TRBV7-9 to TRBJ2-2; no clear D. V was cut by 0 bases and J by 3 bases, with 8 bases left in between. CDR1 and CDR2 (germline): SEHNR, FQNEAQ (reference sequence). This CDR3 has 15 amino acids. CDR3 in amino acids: CASSLAVWYTGELFF. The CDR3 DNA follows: TGTGCCAGCAGCTTAGCGGTATGGTACACCGGGGAGCTGTTTTTT.

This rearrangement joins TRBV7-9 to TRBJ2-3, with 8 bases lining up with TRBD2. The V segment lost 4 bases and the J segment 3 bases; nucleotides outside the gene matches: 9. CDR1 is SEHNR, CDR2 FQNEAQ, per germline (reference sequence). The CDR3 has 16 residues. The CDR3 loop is CASSSPGGGSTDTQYF. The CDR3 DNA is TGTGCCAGCAGCTCCCCCGGGGGGGGGAGTACAGATACGCAGTATTTT.

In DNA form, the CDR3 reads TGTGCCAGCAGCTTGGAGGCAGTAGCCTACAATGAGCAGTTCTTC. Translation: CASSLEAVAYNEQFF. The rearrangement uses TRBV5-4 and TRBJ2-1; D call uncertain. This CDR3 has 15 residues. Trimming removed 0 bases at V and 2 bases at J, with 9 bases between. CDR1 and CDR2 (germline): SGHNT, YYREEE (reference sequence).

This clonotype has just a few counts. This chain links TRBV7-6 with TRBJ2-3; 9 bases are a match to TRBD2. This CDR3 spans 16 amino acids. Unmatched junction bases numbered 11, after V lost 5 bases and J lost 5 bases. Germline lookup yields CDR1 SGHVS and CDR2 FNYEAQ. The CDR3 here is CASSARLSGGKDTQYF. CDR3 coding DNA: TGTGCCAGCAGCGCACGGCTTAGCGGGGGTAAAGATACGCAGTATTTT.